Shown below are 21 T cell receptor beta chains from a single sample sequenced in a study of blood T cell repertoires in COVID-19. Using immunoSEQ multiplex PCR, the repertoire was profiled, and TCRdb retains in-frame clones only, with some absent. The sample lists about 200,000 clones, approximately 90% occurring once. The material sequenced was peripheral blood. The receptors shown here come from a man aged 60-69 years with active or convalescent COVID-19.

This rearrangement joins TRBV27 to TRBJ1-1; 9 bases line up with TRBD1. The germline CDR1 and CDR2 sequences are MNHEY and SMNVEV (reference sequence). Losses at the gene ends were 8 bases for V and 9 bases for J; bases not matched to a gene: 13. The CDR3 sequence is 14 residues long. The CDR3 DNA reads TGTGCCAGCCGATACCGGGGGGGGACAGGGAAAGCTTTCTTT. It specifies CASRYRGGTGKAFF.

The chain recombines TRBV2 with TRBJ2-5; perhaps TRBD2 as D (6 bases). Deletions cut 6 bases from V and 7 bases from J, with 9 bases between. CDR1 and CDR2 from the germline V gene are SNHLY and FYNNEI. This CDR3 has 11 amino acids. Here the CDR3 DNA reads TGTGCCAGCAGACAGGAGGGGACCCAGTACTTC. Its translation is CASRQEGTQYF.

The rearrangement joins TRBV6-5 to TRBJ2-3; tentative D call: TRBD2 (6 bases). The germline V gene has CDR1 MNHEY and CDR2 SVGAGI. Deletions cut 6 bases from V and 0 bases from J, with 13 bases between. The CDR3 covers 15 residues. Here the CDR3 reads CASRLRGTSTDTQYF. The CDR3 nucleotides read TGTGCCAGCAGGTTACGGGGGACGAGCACAGATACGCAGTATTTT.

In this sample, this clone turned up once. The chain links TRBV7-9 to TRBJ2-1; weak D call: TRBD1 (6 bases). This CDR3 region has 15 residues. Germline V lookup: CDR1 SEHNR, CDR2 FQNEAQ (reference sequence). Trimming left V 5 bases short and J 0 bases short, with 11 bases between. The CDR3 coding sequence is TGTGCCAGCAGCGTAACAGGGAGCTCCTACAATGAGCAGTTCTTC. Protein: CASSVTGSSYNEQFF.

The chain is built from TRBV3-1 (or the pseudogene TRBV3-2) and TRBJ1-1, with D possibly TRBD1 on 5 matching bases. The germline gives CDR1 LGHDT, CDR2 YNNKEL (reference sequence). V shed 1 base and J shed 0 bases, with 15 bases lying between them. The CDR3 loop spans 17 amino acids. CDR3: CASSQGRVGVMNTEAFF. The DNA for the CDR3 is TGTGCCAGCAGCCAAGGGAGGGTAGGGGTCATGAACACTGAAGCTTTCTTT.

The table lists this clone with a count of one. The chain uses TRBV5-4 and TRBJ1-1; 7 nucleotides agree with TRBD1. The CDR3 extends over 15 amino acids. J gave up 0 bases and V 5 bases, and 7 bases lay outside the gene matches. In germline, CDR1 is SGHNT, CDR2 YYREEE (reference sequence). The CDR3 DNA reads TGTGCCAGCAGTTTTCCGGGACAGATGAACACTGAAGCTTTCTTT. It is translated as CASSFPGQMNTEAFF.

The DNA for the CDR3 is TGTGCCAGCAGCTTAGTATCCACAGGGGGCGGCACCGGCGGCTATGGCTACACCTTC. This encodes CASSLVSTGGGTGGYGYTF. The rearrangement links TRBV5-5 to TRBJ1-2, with 9 nucleotides matching TRBD1. CDR1 and CDR2 from the germline V gene are SGHKS and YYEKEE (reference sequence). The CDR3 loop spans 19 amino acids. The junction had 18 bases not matched to a gene; V was cut back by 2 bases and J by 4 bases.

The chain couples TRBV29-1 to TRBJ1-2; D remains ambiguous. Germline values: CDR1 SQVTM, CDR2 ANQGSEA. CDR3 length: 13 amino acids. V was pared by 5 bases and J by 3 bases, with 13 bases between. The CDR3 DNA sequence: TGCAGCGTTTTAGCGTGGACGGACTATGGCTACACCTTC. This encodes CSVLAWTDYGYTF.

CDR3 coding DNA: TGTGCCAGTAGTTTACTCGGGGGAAGGTCCTACAATGAGCAGTTCTTC. Amino acids: CASSLLGGRSYNEQFF. V is TRBV19 and J is TRBJ2-1, with TRBD2 as a possible D gene (6 bases). Germline V gene sequence: CDR1 LNHDA, CDR2 SQIVND (reference sequence). Deletions cut 5 bases from V and 1 base from J, with 15 bases between. The CDR3 runs 16 residues.

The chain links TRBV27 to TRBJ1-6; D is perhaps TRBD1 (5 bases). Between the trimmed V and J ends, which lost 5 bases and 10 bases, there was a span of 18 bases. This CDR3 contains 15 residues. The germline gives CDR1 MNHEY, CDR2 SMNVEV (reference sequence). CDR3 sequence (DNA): TGTGCCAGCAGTCCGATGCAGGGTATAGGGTCACCCCTCCACTTT. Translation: CASSPMQGIGSPLHF.

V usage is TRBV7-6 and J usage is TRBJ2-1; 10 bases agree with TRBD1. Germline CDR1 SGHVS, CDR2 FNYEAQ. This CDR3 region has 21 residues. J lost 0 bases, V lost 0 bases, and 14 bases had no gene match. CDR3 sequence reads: CASSLAVGQGDFSGSYNEQFF. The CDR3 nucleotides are TGTGCCAGCAGCTTAGCCGTCGGACAGGGGGACTTTTCGGGCTCCTACAATGAGCAGTTCTTC. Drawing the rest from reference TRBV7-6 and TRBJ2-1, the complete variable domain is GAGVSQSPRYKVTKRGQDVALRCDPISGHVSLYWYRQALGQGPEFLTYFNYEAQQDKSGLPNDRFSAERPEGSISTLTIQRTEQRDSAMYRCASSLAVGQGDFSGSYNEQFFGPGTRLTVL.

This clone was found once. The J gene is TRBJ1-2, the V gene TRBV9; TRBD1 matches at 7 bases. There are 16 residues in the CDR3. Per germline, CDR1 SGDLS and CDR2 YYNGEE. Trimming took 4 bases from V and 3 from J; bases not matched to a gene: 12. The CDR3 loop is CASSPMIPGTDYGYTF. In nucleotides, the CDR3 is TGTGCCAGCAGCCCCATGATTCCCGGGACAGACTATGGCTACACCTTC.

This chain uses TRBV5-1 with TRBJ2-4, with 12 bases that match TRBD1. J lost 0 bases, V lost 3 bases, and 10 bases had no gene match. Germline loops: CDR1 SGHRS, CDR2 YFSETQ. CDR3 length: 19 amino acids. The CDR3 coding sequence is TGCGCCAGCAGCTCCGGGACAGGGGGCGGTAGGGAAGCCAAAAACATTCAGTACTTC. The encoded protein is CASSSGTGGGREAKNIQYF.

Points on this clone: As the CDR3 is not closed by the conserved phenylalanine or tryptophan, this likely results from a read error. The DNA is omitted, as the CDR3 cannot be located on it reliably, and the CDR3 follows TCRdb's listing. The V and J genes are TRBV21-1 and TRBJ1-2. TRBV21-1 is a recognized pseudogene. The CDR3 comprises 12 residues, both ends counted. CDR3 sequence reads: CASSAPFLGGFI.

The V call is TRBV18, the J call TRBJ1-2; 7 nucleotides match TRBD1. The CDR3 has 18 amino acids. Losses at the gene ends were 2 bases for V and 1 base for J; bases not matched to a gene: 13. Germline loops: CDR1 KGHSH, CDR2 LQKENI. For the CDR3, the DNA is TGTGCCAGCTCACCAACACAAACACGGGACAGTTTTAACTATGGCTACACCTTC. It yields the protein CASSPTQTRDSFNYGYTF.

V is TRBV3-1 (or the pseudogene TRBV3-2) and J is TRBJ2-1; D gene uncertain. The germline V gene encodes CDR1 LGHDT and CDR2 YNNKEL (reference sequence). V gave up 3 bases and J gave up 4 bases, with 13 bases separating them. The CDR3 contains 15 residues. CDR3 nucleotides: TGTGCCAGCAGCCAGGCGCTATCAGCGTACAATGAGCAGTTCTTC. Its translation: CASSQALSAYNEQFF.

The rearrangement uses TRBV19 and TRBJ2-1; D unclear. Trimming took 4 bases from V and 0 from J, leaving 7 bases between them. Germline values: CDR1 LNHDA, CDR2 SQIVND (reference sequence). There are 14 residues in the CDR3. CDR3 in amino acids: CASSSGISYNEQFF. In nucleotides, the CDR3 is TGTGCCAGTAGTAGCGGTATCTCCTACAATGAGCAGTTCTTC.

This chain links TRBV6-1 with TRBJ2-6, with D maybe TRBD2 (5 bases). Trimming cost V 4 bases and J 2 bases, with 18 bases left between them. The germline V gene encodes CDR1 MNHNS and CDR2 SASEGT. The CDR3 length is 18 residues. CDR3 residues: CASSGGSTGLAGANVLTF. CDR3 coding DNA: TGTGCCAGCAGTGGCGGCTCTACCGGACTCGCTGGGGCCAACGTCCTGACTTTC.

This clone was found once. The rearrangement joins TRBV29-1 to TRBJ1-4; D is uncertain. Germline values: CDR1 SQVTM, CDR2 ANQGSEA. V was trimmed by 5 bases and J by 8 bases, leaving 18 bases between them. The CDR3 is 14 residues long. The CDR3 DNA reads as TGCAGCGTTCAAAAGCCCGGGTTTAACGAAAAACTGTTTTTT. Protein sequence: CSVQKPGFNEKLFF. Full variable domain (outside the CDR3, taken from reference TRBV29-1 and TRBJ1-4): SAVISQKPSRDICQRGTSLTIQCQVDSQVTMMFWYRQQPGQSLTLIATANQGSEATYESGFVIDKFPISRPNLTFSTLTVSNMSPEDSSIYLCSVQKPGFNEKLFFGSGTQLSVL.

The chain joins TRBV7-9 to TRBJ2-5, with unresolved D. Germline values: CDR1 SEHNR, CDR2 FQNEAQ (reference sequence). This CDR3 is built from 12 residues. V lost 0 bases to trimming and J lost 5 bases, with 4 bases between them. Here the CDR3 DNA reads TGTGCCAGCAGCTTAGCGCGGGAGACCCAGTACTTC. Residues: CASSLARETQYF.

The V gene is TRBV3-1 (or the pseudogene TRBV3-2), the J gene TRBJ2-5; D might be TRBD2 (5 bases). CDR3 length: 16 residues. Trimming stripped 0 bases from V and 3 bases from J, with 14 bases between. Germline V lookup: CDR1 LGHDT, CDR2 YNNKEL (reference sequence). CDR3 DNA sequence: TGTGCCAGCAGCCAAGATATGACGGGATTTAAAGAGACCCAGTACTTC. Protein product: CASSQDMTGFKETQYF.